The 14 T cell receptor beta chains listed next were all sequenced from one sample in a study of identical twins. TCRdb re-called the 5' RACE reads through MiXCR, storing one row per CDR3 protein. The sample shows more than 1.5 million distinct CDR3 sequences, about 32% of them seen only once. The specimen was cord blood. All receptors derive from a newborn girl in good health.

The chain recombines TRBV11-2 with TRBJ2-3; D might be TRBD2 (6 bases). The CDR3 consists of 15 residues. Trimming cost V 4 bases and J 7 bases, with 18 bases left between them. CDR1 and CDR2 from the germline V gene are SGHAT and FQNNGV. CDR3 residues: CASSSVLWRVNTQYF. The DNA of the CDR3 is TGTGCCAGCAGCTCGGTCCTATGGAGGGTAAATACGCAGTATTTT.

For this clonotype: The CDR3 does not end in the conserved phenylalanine or tryptophan, so this is likely a read error. The chain combines TRBV29-1 with TRBJ2-7; D possibly corresponds to TRBD1 (6 bases). Germline CDR1 and CDR2: SQVTM and ANQGSEA. CDR3 length: 11 amino acids. V lost 6 bases, J lost 1 base, and 7 bases lay in between. The CDR3 loop reads CSVGQSYEQYI. CDR3 in DNA: TGCAGCGTGGGACAATCCTACGAGCAGTACATC.

This clonotype occurred a few times. V usage is TRBV9 and J usage is TRBJ2-1, with a weak D call TRBD2 (6 bases). CDR1 is SGDLS, CDR2 YYNGEE, per germline. The CDR3 runs to 13 residues. V was pared by 1 base and J by 8 bases, with 10 bases between. CDR3 residues: CASSVSSGYEQFF. CDR3 sequence (DNA): TGTGCCAGCAGCGTATCCAGCGGGTATGAGCAGTTCTTC.

J is TRBJ2-5 and V is TRBV20-1; D not certain. Germline CDR1 is DFQATT and CDR2 is SNEGSKA (reference sequence). The V end lost 7 bases, the J end lost 1 base, and 10 bases lay between the germline ends. The CDR3 spans 12 residues. The CDR3 DNA reads TGCAGTGGAATCCCGGCCCAAGAGACCCAGTACTTC. Amino acid sequence: CSGIPAQETQYF.

The chain joins TRBV5-6 to TRBJ2-1; D not certain. V was trimmed by 3 bases and J by 0 bases, leaving 7 bases between them. This CDR3 is built from 14 residues. Germline CDR1 and CDR2: SGHDT and YYEEEE. The chain's CDR3 is CASSSPTSYNEQFF. The CDR3 bases are TGTGCCAGCAGCTCTCCGACCTCCTACAATGAGCAGTTCTTC.

This clonotype has more than one count but fewer than ten. The rearrangement uses TRBV20-1 and TRBJ1-1, with D perhaps TRBD1 (5 bases). The V gene's germline CDR1 is DFQATT and CDR2 SNEGSKA (reference sequence). Trimming took off 3 bases at V and 5 bases at J, with 13 bases between the two ends. The CDR3 is 13 residues long. This CDR3 is CSARGRAGTEAFF. DNA for the CDR3: TGCAGTGCTAGGGGCAGGGCGGGAACTGAAGCTTTCTTT.

This clonotype turned up a few times. The V and J genes are TRBV20-1 and TRBJ1-5, with D unresolved. This CDR3 contains 13 residues. Germline V CDR1 and CDR2: DFQATT, SNEGSKA (reference sequence). V lost 3 bases and J lost 3, with 9 bases in between. CDR3 nucleotide sequence: TGCAGTGCTAGCTTGGCAGACAATCAGCCCCAGCATTTT. It specifies CSASLADNQPQHF.

This clonotype was observed once. This rearrangement joins TRBV11-3 to TRBJ2-5, with unresolved D. Germline V CDR1 and CDR2: SGHNT, YENEEA. The CDR3 runs to 10 residues. V shed 4 bases and J shed 13 bases, with 10 bases lying between them. Written as DNA, the CDR3 is TGTGCCAGCAGCTCCCTGTTGGGGTACTTC. Its protein is CASSSLLGYF.

J is TRBJ2-7 and V is TRBV20-1; D tentatively fits TRBD1 or TRBD2 (5 bases each). The CDR3 has 16 residues. The V and J ends lost 6 bases and 1 base respectively, with 22 bases between them. Germline CDR1 reads DFQATT; CDR2 reads SNEGSKA (reference sequence). CDR3 nucleotide sequence: TGCAGTGCCCAAGAGAGAAGAAAAGGGACGTCCTACGAGCAGTACTTC. Encoded protein: CSAQERRKGTSYEQYF.

This clonotype was detected a few times. V gene TRBV2 combines with J gene TRBJ1-2, with D unclear. Trimming took off 4 bases at V and 8 bases at J, with 17 bases between the two ends. CDR1 is SNHLY, CDR2 FYNNEI, per germline. This CDR3 contains 14 residues. The CDR3 reads CASSGDEGSRGYTF. CDR3 DNA sequence: TGTGCCAGCAGTGGAGATGAAGGGTCCAGGGGCTACACCTTC.

This clonotype was counted ten times or more. CDR3 nucleotides: TGCGCCAGCAGCTTGGCCGGGACAAAATATGGCTACACCTTC. It codes for CASSLAGTKYGYTF. The chain links TRBV5-1 to TRBJ1-2; D is possibly TRBD1 (6 bases). CDR1 is SGHRS and CDR2 is YFSETQ in the germline V gene. V lost 0 bases, J lost 5 bases, and 11 bases lay in between. The CDR3 spans 14 residues.

The chain combines TRBV20-1 with TRBJ2-2, with D unresolved. Germline CDR1 DFQATT, CDR2 SNEGSKA (reference sequence). V gave up 7 bases and J gave up 4 bases, with 13 bases separating them. The CDR3 is 13 amino acids. DNA for the CDR3: TGCAGTGGCGGCGTGGGTGGCACCGGGGAGCTGTTTTTT. Encoded protein: CSGGVGGTGELFF.

This clonotype was seen a few times. The rearrangement links TRBV18 to TRBJ1-1, with D possibly being TRBD1 (5 bases). The CDR3 runs to 15 residues. Germline loops: CDR1 KGHSH, CDR2 LQKENI. Trimming cost V 3 bases and J 0 bases, with 11 bases left between them. The CDR3 loop is CASSPRGVLNTEAFF. CDR3 sequence (DNA): TGTGCCAGCTCACCTCGGGGGGTCTTGAACACTGAAGCTTTCTTT.

The chain uses TRBV21-1 and TRBJ1-5; the table names TRBD1, a call not compared with the DNA. TRBV21-1 is labeled a pseudogene. The CDR3 has 16 residues. CDR3 in DNA: TGTGCCAGCAGCAAAACGGGACAGGCTAGCAATCAGCCCCAGCATTTT. Translating gives CASSKTGQASNQPQHF.